The 7 T cell receptor beta chains listed next were all sequenced from one sample in a study of cytotoxic CD8 clonotypes in ibrutinib-treated CLL. Some clones are missing from TCRdb's copy, which holds only in-frame ones; the method was immunoSEQ multiplex PCR. Among 300,000 to 350,000 clones, around four fifths were seen once, and the ten largest hold 5% to 7%. The sequencing here drew on PBMCs, taken before ibrutinib treatment. These receptors all come from a human donor with chronic lymphocytic leukemia.

The V call is TRBV14, the J call TRBJ2-7, with 11 bases matching TRBD2. CDR1 is SGHDN, CDR2 FVKESK, per germline. The V gene end was trimmed by 5 bases and the J gene end by 5 bases; junction bases not matched to a gene: 2. CDR3 size: 13 residues. CDR3 residues: CASSWGLADEQYF. CDR3 coding DNA: TGTGCCAGCAGCTGGGGACTAGCGGACGAGCAGTACTTC.

The chain has TRBV25-1 and TRBJ2-6; D ambiguous. Looked up from germline, CDR1 is MGHDK and CDR2 is SYGVNS. Deletions cut 5 bases from V and 0 bases from J, with 8 bases between. The CDR3 length is 15 residues. CDR3 protein: CASSLFRSGANVLTF. The CDR3 DNA reads TGTGCCAGCAGTTTATTCCGCTCTGGGGCCAACGTCCTGACTTTC.

The rearrangement joins TRBV7-3 to TRBJ2-5; either TRBD1 or TRBD2 may supply D (5 bases each). The V and J ends lost 1 base and 1 base respectively, with 10 bases between them. This CDR3 has 15 residues. Germline V gene sequence: CDR1 SGHTA, CDR2 FQGTGA. CDR3 protein: CASSLMGESQETQYF. The DNA for the CDR3 is TGTGCCAGCAGCTTAATGGGGGAATCCCAAGAGACCCAGTACTTC.

The chain recombines TRBV5-1 with TRBJ2-7, with TRBD1 identical over 7 bases. Germline V gene lookup returns CDR1 SGHRS and CDR2 YFSETQ. CDR3 size: 14 residues. J gave up 3 bases and V 4 bases, and 7 bases lay outside the gene matches. The CDR3, as DNA: TGCGCCAGCAGCCAGGGACAGTTTCGCTACGAGCAGTACTTC. As protein: CASSQGQFRYEQYF.

This sequence joins TRBV7-2 and TRBJ2-7; the D call may be TRBD1 or TRBD2 (5 bases each). The CDR3 runs to 14 residues. Per the germline V gene, CDR1 is SGHTA and CDR2 is FQGNSA. Trimming removed 4 bases from V and 0 bases from J, with 10 bases in between. For the CDR3, the DNA is TGTGCCAGCAGCTCGGGACGGACCTCCTACGAGCAGTACTTC. It specifies CASSSGRTSYEQYF.

This clone has a single count. V and J are TRBV4-3 and TRBJ1-1, with no clear D. Germline V gene sequence: CDR1 LGHNA, CDR2 YSLEER. The germline V and J ends were trimmed by 1 base and 5 bases, with 8 bases remaining between them. The CDR3 runs to 13 residues. The CDR3 sequence: CASSQADGTEAFF. For the CDR3, the DNA is TGCGCCAGCAGCCAAGCGGATGGGACTGAAGCTTTCTTT.

The rearrangement links TRBV30 to TRBJ1-5; 9 positions agree with TRBD1. The CDR3 is made up of 13 amino acids. Germline V gene sequence: CDR1 GTSNPN, CDR2 SVGIG (reference sequence). V was pared by 8 bases and J by 6 bases, with 8 bases of the junction left unmatched. The CDR3 bases are TGTGCCATGGGACAGGGTCACGGTCAGCCCCAGCATTTT. Translating gives CAMGQGHGQPQHF.